The clone carrying this T cell receptor beta chain has at least ten counts. Antigen specificity is unknown. These data belong to a study of blood T cells in healthy people across ages. The authors ran a second PCR of roughly 6 to 12 cycles using a sample-barcoded 5' primer and a J-beta primer mix. Every sample returned 2.5 million or more CDR3-containing paired-end reads. TCRdb used MiXCR to reprocess the 5' RACE reads, holding one entry per CDR3 protein. The repertoire consists of approximately 810,000 distinct CDR3 sequences, with around 30% occurring once and the leading ten covering 17%. The CDR3 totals 14 residues. V was trimmed by 0 bases and J by 5 bases, leaving 11 bases between them. The germline V gene encodes CDR1 LGHNA and CDR2 YSLEER. Study outcomes and limitations: Strongly correlated with naive T cell percentage was TCR beta diversity. Significant beta diversity loss was already apparent by age approximately 42, declining roughly linearly.

J is TRBJ2-7 and V is TRBV4-3; no definite D call. Material for sequencing was blood. The source of this sequence is a woman over 75 in good health. The CDR3 protein is CASSQDLGRDEQYF. CDR3 nucleotide sequence: TGCGCCAGCAGCCAAGATCTAGGGCGAGACGAGCAGTACTTC.